A single sample gave rise to the 30 T cell receptor beta chains below, sequenced in a study of blood T cells in healthy people across ages. Primed by a sample-barcoded 5' primer and a J-beta primer mix, a second PCR proceeded for 7 to 11 cycles. Using its own MiXCR run on the 5' RACE reads, TCRdb lists one record per CDR3 protein. The data show about 840,000 distinct CDR3 sequences, about 27% seen once. The sample was also linked to a second study, of T cells of mothers and their children.

Sequenced sample: blood. The receptor source for this set is a woman between 40 and 55 years old in good health.

This sequence joins TRBV5-5 and TRBJ1-2; 10 bases are a match to TRBD1. The CDR3 extends over 13 amino acids. The V and J ends lost 4 bases and 7 bases, in that order; junction bases with no gene match: 4. Germline V CDR1 and CDR2: SGHKS, YYEKEE (reference sequence). CDR3 sequence (DNA): TGTGCCAGCAGCGATGGGACAGGGGCTGGCTACACCTTC. This sequence encodes CASSDGTGAGYTF.

A note on this clonotype: This may be a read error: a much more frequent sequence differs by one nucleotide. The J gene is TRBJ2-1, the V gene TRBV7-3; D is ambiguous. The germline V gene encodes CDR1 SGHTA and CDR2 FQGTGA. CDR3 length: 14 amino acids. Trimming shortened V by 4 bases and J by 4 bases, and 11 bases separated the two germline ends. The CDR3 loop is CASSCPPYYNEQFF. As DNA, the CDR3 is TGTGCCAGCAGCTGTCCCCCATATTACAATGAGCAGTTCTTC.

A word on this clonotype: The germline gene is not matched at one end of the junction; a read error may be the cause. This chain connects TRBV9 to TRBJ2-2; 7 nucleotides agree with TRBD2. This CDR3 comprises 17 residues. Germline-derived CDR1 and CDR2 are SGDLS and YYNGEE. CDR3 protein: CASSPRLSGAYTGERFF. CDR3 nucleotide sequence: TGTGCCAGCAGCCCACGCCTAAGCGGGGCTTACACCGGGGAGCGGTTTTTT.

The chain joins TRBV3-1 to TRBJ1-1, with D possibly being TRBD1 (6 bases). V shed 3 bases and J shed 1 base, with 18 bases lying between them. Germline CDR1 is LGHDT and CDR2 is YNNKEL (reference sequence). The CDR3 covers 17 residues. As DNA, the CDR3 is TGTGCCAGCAGCCACTCCAGCAGGGGCGTGGGGAACACTGAAGCTTTCTTT. The encoded protein is CASSHSSRGVGNTEAFF.

This clonotype appeared many times. The chain has TRBV4-3 and TRBJ1-2, with a possible D match to TRBD1 (6 bases). CDR3 length: 16 residues. CDR1 is LGHNA and CDR2 is YSLEER in the germline V gene. Trimming removed 1 base from V and 0 bases from J, with 12 bases in between. The CDR3: CASSQVENRANYGYTF. CDR3 nucleotides: TGCGCCAGCAGCCAAGTGGAGAACAGGGCTAACTATGGCTACACCTTC.

The chain employs TRBV28 and TRBJ2-1; D perhaps matches TRBD2 (6 bases). V was clipped by 7 bases and J by 0 bases, with 16 bases between them. The CDR3 length is 16 residues. The germline V gene encodes CDR1 MDHEN and CDR2 SYDVKM. This CDR3 is CASNLFAGGSYNEQFF. In DNA form, the CDR3 reads TGTGCCAGCAACCTCTTCGCCGGGGGCTCCTACAATGAGCAGTTCTTC.

A remark on this clonotype: A much larger clone differs by one base, so this may be a read error. The CDR3 bases are TGTGCCAGCAGCTTAGGAGTAATGGGACGCAGCCCCTACAATGAGCAGTTCTTC. Protein: CASSLGVMGRSPYNEQFF. This sequence joins TRBV7-9 and TRBJ2-1, with D perhaps TRBD1 or TRBD2 (5 bases each). The CDR3 is 18 amino acids. CDR1 is SEHNR and CDR2 is FQNEAQ in the germline V gene (reference sequence). Deletions cut 1 base from V and 2 bases from J, with 18 bases between.

The chain uses TRBV5-1 and TRBJ1-2; the match to TRBD1 covers 8 bases. Germline CDR1 is SGHRS and CDR2 is YFSETQ. V gave up 2 bases and J gave up 3 bases; unmatched junction bases: 12. CDR3 length: 17 residues. The CDR3 reads CASSFGTGQGAYYGYTF. CDR3 sequence (DNA): TGCGCCAGCAGCTTCGGGACAGGTCAGGGGGCCTACTATGGCTACACCTTC.

This chain uses TRBV20-1 with TRBJ1-5, with D maybe TRBD1 (5 bases). Germline V gene data show CDR1 as DFQATT and CDR2 as SNEGSKA (reference sequence). CDR3 length: 15 amino acids. V was pared by 4 bases and J by 5 bases, with 18 bases between. CDR3 in amino acids: CSATRPGLGDQPQHF. CDR3 coding DNA: TGCAGTGCTACCCGACCGGGACTCGGTGATCAGCCCCAGCATTTT.

For this clonotype: This may come from a read error, since a much larger clone is one base off. J is TRBJ2-7 and V is TRBV28, with 12 bases matching TRBD1. V dropped 5 bases and J dropped 6; count of bases not matched to a gene: 8. Germline values: CDR1 MDHEN, CDR2 SYDVKM. This CDR3 region has 15 residues. The CDR3, as DNA: TGTGCCAGCAGTCCACCCGGGACAGGGGGCTGCGAGCAGTACTTC. This sequence encodes CASSPPGTGGCEQYF.

This clonotype was found a few times. This chain connects TRBV20-1 to TRBJ1-4; maybe TRBD1 (6 bases). V was cut by 3 bases and J by 2 bases, with 13 bases left in between. This CDR3 spans 15 amino acids. The germline CDR1 and CDR2 sequences are DFQATT and SNEGSKA (reference sequence). The CDR3 DNA reads TGCAGTGCTAGGGCCCCGGGGGCGACTAATGAAAAACTGTTTTTT. Protein: CSARAPGATNEKLFF.

This clonotype has a handful of counts. The chain links TRBV20-1 to TRBJ1-2, with TRBD1 identical over 10 bases. The CDR3 totals 15 residues. J was trimmed by 6 bases and V by 5 bases; bases with no gene match: 12. Germline CDR1 reads DFQATT; CDR2 reads SNEGSKA (reference sequence). In nucleotides, the CDR3 is TGCAGTGCTTCTACTGCGGGACAGGGGTATAATGGCTACACCTTC. Its protein is CSASTAGQGYNGYTF.

In regard to this clonotype: A much more abundant neighbour one base away suggests this may be a read error. The chain combines TRBV27 with TRBJ2-1; 7 nucleotides align to TRBD1. This CDR3 contains 12 residues. CDR1 and CDR2 from the germline V gene are MNHEY and SMNVEV (reference sequence). Trimming at V came to 6 bases and at J to 10 bases, leaving 6 bases not matched to a gene. CDR3 loop: CASSHRGYEQFF. The CDR3 DNA is TGTGCCAGCAGCCACAGGGGCTACGAGCAGTTCTTC.

The chain joins TRBV28 to TRBJ1-1, with 7 bases identical to TRBD1. The CDR3 has 12 amino acids. Germline V CDR1 and CDR2: MDHEN, SYDVKM. V dropped 6 bases and J dropped 6; count of bases not matched to a gene: 4. This chain's CDR3 is CASRATGPEAFF. CDR3 nucleotide sequence: TGTGCCAGCAGGGCGACAGGGCCTGAAGCTTTCTTT.

The chain has TRBV20-1 and TRBJ2-5, with a possible D match to TRBD2 (5 bases). Looked up from germline, CDR1 is DFQATT and CDR2 is SNEGSKA (reference sequence). Deletions cut 0 bases from V and 4 bases from J, with 12 bases between. The CDR3 has 14 amino acids. Here the CDR3 reads CSARDRRAGETQYF. The CDR3 nucleotides read TGCAGTGCTAGAGATCGGCGGGCCGGAGAGACCCAGTACTTC.

The chain links TRBV2 to TRBJ2-1; 7 nucleotides match TRBD2. CDR1 is SNHLY and CDR2 is FYNNEI in the germline V gene. V shed 4 bases and J 9 bases; nucleotides not matched to a gene: 3. The CDR3 contains 12 residues. CDR3 region: CASSGSGGEQFF. CDR3 coding DNA: TGTGCCAGCAGTGGGTCGGGGGGTGAGCAGTTCTTC.

This clonotype was counted at least ten times. The chain joins TRBV7-2 to TRBJ2-7; 10 nucleotides align to TRBD1. CDR3 length: 17 amino acids. In germline, CDR1 is SGHTA, CDR2 FQGNSA. The trim removed 4 bases at V and 3 bases at J, leaving 12 bases unmatched. CDR3 bases: TGTGCCAGCAGCTCAATCGAAGAATGGACAGGGGGCTACGAGCAGTACTTC. It translates to CASSSIEEWTGGYEQYF.

This clonotype was observed at least ten times. The chain is built from TRBV12-3 or TRBV12-4 and TRBJ2-6; D is possibly TRBD2 (6 bases). This CDR3 region has 18 residues. V lost 7 bases and J 3 bases, leaving 22 bases between the germline ends. CDR3 sequence: CASMGGRQLRRGANVLTF. The CDR3 bases are TGTGCCAGCATGGGGGGAAGACAACTCCGTCGTGGGGCCAACGTCCTGACTTTC.

This chain uses TRBV5-1 with TRBJ2-3; D unclear. The ends were cut back, 5 bases at V and 5 bases at J, with 9 bases in the middle. The CDR3 covers 12 residues. The germline V gene has CDR1 SGHRS and CDR2 YFSETQ. CDR3 DNA: TGCGCCAGCAGGCTTTTCGGAGATACGCAGTATTTT. As protein: CASRLFGDTQYF.

This clonotype showed up just a few times. V is TRBV6-5 and J is TRBJ1-1; D is unresolved. The CDR3 length is 15 residues. V was shortened by 6 bases and J by 4 bases, with 18 bases between the two germline ends. The germline gives CDR1 MNHEY, CDR2 SVGAGI. CDR3 amino acids: CASRYGGGSGTEAFF. CDR3 DNA sequence: TGTGCCAGCAGGTACGGCGGAGGGTCGGGCACTGAAGCTTTCTTT.

The rearrangement links TRBV7-2 to TRBJ2-1, with 7 bases aligning to TRBD2. With 5 bases clipped from V and 4 bases from J, the junction kept 11 bases outside the gene matches. The CDR3 contains 16 residues. Germline V gene data show CDR1 as SGHTA and CDR2 as FQGNSA. CDR3 DNA: TGTGCCAGCAGCGCAGGGAGGGCTAGCGGATACAATGAGCAGTTCTTC. It specifies CASSAGRASGYNEQFF.

This clonotype was counted a few times. This chain connects TRBV5-5 to TRBJ2-6; the D is unclear. The CDR3 extends over 16 amino acids. The V end was cut by 0 bases, the J end by 0 bases, with 7 bases between. Germline assignment: CDR1 SGHKS and CDR2 YYEKEE (reference sequence). The DNA of the CDR3 is TGTGCCAGCAGCTTGGGCAGGACCTCTGGGGCCAACGTCCTGACTTTC. As protein: CASSLGRTSGANVLTF.

This clonotype was picked up a small number of times. The chain couples TRBV28 to TRBJ1-2, with 7 bases lining up with TRBD1. The CDR3 loop spans 14 amino acids. Germline lookup yields CDR1 MDHEN and CDR2 SYDVKM. V lost 7 bases and J lost 1; bases outside the gene matches: 6. CDR3 region: CASIRDRFNYGYTF. The CDR3 region has the DNA TGTGCCAGCATCCGGGACAGATTTAACTATGGCTACACCTTC.

The sample holds many counts of this clonotype. V and J are TRBV19 and TRBJ2-6, with 8 nucleotides matching TRBD1. CDR1 and CDR2 from the germline V gene are LNHDA and SQIVND (reference sequence). Losses at the gene ends were 7 bases for V and 0 bases for J; bases not matched to a gene: 5. CDR3 length: 16 residues. CDR3 coding DNA: TGTGCCAGTACGACAGGGGCGGTCTCTGGGGCCAACGTCCTGACTTTC. The encoded protein is CASTTGAVSGANVLTF.

The rearrangement joins TRBV6-1 to TRBJ1-5, with D perhaps TRBD1 (6 bases). CDR3 length: 12 amino acids. CDR1 and CDR2 (germline): MNHNS, SASEGT. Trimming left V 9 bases short and J 7 bases short, with 13 bases between. In DNA, the CDR3 is TGTGCCAGTGGCCAGGGGAACCAGCCCCAGCATTTT. Its protein product is CASGQGNQPQHF.

J is TRBJ2-6 and V is TRBV12-3 or TRBV12-4, with D possibly matching TRBD2 (5 bases). The V gene lost 8 bases and the J gene lost 4 bases, with 12 bases spanning the gap. The CDR3 sequence is 14 residues long. CDR3 nucleotides: TGTGCCAGCCACCCGGAGGCAGGGGCCAACGTCCTGACTTTC. Protein sequence: CASHPEAGANVLTF.

The chain combines TRBV20-1 with TRBJ2-1, with D perhaps TRBD1 or TRBD2 (5 bases each). Germline V lookup: CDR1 DFQATT, CDR2 SNEGSKA (reference sequence). V was pared by 5 bases and J by 2 bases, with 16 bases between. The CDR3 has 15 amino acids. The CDR3 region has the DNA TGCAGTGCTGCCCTAGTTGGGACGGCCTACAATGAGCAGTTCTTC. Protein sequence: CSAALVGTAYNEQFF.

A word on this clonotype: This may be a read error: a much more frequent sequence differs by one nucleotide. J is TRBJ2-4 and V is TRBV9; 10 bases map to TRBD2. This CDR3 is 17 amino acids long. Germline loops: CDR1 SGDLS, CDR2 YYNGEE. Germline trimming cut 3 bases from V and 13 bases from J; bases unmatched to any gene: 19. The CDR3 DNA is TGTGCCAGCAGCGATCGACTAGCGGGCGGCCTGCACAATGAGCAGTACTTC. Its translation: CASSDRLAGGLHNEQYF.

V gene TRBV5-6 combines with J gene TRBJ2-4, with a tentative D call TRBD1 (5 bases). Judging by the DNA end, TRBJ2-7 fits better; the J call may be wrong. Germline CDR1 reads SGHDT; CDR2 reads YYEEEE. CDR3 length: 13 amino acids. For the CDR3, the DNA is TGTGCCAGCAGCAAAACCTCAGGGAACGAGCAGTACTTC. It is translated as CASSKTSGNEQYF.

The table lists this clonotype with a few counts. The rearrangement links TRBV7-9 to TRBJ2-1; TRBD2 matches 8 bases. The CDR3 is 16 residues long. V shed 0 bases, J shed 10 bases, and the junction held 11 bases outside the gene matches. Germline V gene data show CDR1 as SEHNR and CDR2 as FQNEAQ (reference sequence). In nucleotides, the CDR3 is TGTGCCAGCAGCTTAGCCTCGGGAGGGCACCCCTACGAGCAGTTCTTC. Its translation: CASSLASGGHPYEQFF.